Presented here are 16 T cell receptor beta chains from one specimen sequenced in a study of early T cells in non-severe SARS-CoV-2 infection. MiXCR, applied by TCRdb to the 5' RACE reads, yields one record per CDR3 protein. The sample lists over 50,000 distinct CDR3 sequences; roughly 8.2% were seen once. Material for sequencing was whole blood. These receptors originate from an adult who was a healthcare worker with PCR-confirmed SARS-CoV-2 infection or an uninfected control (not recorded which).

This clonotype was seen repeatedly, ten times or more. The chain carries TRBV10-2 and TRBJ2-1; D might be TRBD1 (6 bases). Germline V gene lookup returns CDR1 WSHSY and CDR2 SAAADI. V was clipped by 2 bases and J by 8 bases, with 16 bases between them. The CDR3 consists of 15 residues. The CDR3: CASSEVGQGNDEQFF. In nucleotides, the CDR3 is TGCGCCAGCAGTGAGGTAGGGCAGGGGAACGATGAGCAGTTCTTC.

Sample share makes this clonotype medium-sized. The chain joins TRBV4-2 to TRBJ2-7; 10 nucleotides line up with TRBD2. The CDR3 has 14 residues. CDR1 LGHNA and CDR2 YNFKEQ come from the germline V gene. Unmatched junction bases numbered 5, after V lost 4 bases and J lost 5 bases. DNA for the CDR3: TGTGCCAGCAGCCCAAGCGGGAGGGCCCACGAGCAGTACTTC. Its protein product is CASSPSGRAHEQYF.

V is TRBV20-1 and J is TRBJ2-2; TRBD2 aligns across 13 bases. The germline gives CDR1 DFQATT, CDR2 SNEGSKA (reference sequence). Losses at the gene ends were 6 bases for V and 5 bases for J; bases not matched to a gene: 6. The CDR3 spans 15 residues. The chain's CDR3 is CSAMALAGGTGELFF. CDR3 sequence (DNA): TGCAGTGCCATGGCACTAGCGGGGGGGACCGGGGAGCTGTTTTTT.

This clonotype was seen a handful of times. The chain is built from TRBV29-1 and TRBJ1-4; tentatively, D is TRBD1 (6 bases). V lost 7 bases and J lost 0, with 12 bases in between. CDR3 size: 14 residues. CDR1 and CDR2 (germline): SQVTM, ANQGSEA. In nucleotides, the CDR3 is TGCAGCGGGGGCGGGGGCCCAACTAATGAAAAACTGTTTTTT. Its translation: CSGGGGPTNEKLFF.

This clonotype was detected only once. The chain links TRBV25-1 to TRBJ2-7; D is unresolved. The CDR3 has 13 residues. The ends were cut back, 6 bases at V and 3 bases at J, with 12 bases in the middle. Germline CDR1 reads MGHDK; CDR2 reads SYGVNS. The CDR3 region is CASSPLVGYEQYF. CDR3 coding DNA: TGTGCCAGCAGCCCTCTGGTGGGCTACGAGCAGTACTTC.

The CDR3 region has the DNA TGTGCCAGCAGTCTTCCCGGGACAGCCTACGATCAGCCCCAGCATTTT. Translated, it gives CASSLPGTAYDQPQHF. V is TRBV28 and J is TRBJ1-5; 7 positions match TRBD1. The CDR3 sequence is 16 residues long. Germline V gene lookup returns CDR1 MDHEN and CDR2 SYDVKM. V lost 5 bases and J lost 5; bases outside the gene matches: 12. Supplemented by reference TRBV28 and TRBJ1-5, the full variable domain reads DVKVTQSSRYLVKRTGEKVFLECVQDMDHENMFWYRQDPGLGLRLIYFSYDVKMKEKGDIPEGYSVSREKKERFSLILESASTNQTSMYLCASSLPGTAYDQPQHFGDGTRLSIL.

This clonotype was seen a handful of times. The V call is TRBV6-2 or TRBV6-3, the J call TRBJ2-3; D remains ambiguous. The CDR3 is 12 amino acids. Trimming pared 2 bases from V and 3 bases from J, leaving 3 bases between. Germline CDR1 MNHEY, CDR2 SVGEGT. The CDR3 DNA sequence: TGTGCCAGCAGTTACACAACAGATACGCAGTATTTT. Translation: CASSYTTDTQYF.

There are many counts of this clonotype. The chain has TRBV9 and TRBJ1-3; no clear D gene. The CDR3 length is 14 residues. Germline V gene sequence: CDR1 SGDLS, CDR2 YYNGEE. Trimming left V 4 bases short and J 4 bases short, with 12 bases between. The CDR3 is CASSTQGGGNTIYF. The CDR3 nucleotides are TGTGCCAGCAGCACACAAGGTGGGGGAAACACCATATATTTT.

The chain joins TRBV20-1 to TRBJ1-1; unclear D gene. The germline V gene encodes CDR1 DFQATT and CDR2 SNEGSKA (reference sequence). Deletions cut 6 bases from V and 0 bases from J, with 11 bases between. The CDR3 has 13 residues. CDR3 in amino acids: CSAKSPMNTEAFF. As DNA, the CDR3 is TGCAGTGCAAAGAGCCCCATGAACACTGAAGCTTTCTTT.

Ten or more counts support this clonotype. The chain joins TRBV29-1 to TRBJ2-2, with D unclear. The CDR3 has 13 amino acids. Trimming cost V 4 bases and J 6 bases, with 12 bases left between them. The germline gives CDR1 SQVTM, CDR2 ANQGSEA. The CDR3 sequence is CSVGLPPAGELFF. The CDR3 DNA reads TGCAGCGTTGGTCTCCCGCCGGCCGGGGAGCTGTTTTTT.

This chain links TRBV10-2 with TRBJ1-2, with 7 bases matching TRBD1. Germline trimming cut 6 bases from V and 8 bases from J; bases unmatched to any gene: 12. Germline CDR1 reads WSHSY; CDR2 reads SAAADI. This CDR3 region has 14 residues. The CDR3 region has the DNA TGCGCCAGCAGCCCCGGGACAGCCCCCGGGGGCTACACCTTC. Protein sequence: CASSPGTAPGGYTF.

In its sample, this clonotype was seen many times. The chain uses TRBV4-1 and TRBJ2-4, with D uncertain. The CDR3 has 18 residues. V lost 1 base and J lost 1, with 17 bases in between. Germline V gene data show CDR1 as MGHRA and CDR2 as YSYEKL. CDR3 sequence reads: CASSQGNTGLLAKNIQYF. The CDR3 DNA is TGCGCCAGCAGCCAAGGAAACACCGGTCTCCTTGCCAAAAACATTCAGTACTTC.

The CDR3 DNA is TGTGCCAGCACGAGTGGAGGGTGGGCCACAGATACGCAGTATTTT. Amino acids: CASTSGGWATDTQYF. The chain employs TRBV2 and TRBJ2-3; maybe TRBD2 (6 bases). This CDR3 spans 15 amino acids. Germline CDR1 and CDR2: SNHLY and FYNNEI. V dropped 7 bases and J dropped 2 bases, with 16 bases sitting between them. The full variable domain, its missing parts supplied by reference TRBV2 and TRBJ2-3, is EPEVTQTPSHQVTQMGQEVILRCVPISNHLYFYWYRQILGQKVEFLVSFYNNEISEKSEIFDDQFSVERPDGSNFTLKIRSTKLEDSAMYFCASTSGGWATDTQYFGPGTRLTVL.

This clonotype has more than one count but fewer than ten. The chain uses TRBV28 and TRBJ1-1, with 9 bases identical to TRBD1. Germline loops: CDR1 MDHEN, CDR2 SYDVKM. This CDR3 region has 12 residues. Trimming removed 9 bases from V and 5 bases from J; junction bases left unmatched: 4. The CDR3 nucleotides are TGTGCCAGTTGGGACAGGGTGACTGAAGCTTTCTTT. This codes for CASWDRVTEAFF.

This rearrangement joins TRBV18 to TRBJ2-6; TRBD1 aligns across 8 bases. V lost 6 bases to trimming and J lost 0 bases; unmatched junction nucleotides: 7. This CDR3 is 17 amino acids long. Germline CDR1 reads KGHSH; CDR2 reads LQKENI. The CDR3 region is CASSLGQGSSGANVLTF. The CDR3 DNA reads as TGTGCCAGCTCTCTCGGACAGGGAAGCTCTGGGGCCAACGTCCTGACTTTC.

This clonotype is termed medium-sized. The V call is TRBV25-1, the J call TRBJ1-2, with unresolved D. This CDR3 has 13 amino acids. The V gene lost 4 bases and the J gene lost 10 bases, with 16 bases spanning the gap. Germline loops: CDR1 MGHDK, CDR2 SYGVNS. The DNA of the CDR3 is TGTGCCAGCAGTGCCGCACTTGGGTCTCTCTACACCTTC. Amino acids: CASSAALGSLYTF.